The rows below give T cell receptor beta chains drawn from one sample of a study of CD8+CD57+ T cells in acquired aplastic anemia. TCRdb reprocessed the reads with MiXCR, giving one entry per CDR3 protein. The top ten hold 66% of the sample, which has tens of thousands of distinct CDR3 sequences, under 50% seen once. Material for sequencing was sorted CD4+, CD8+, or CD8+CD57+ T cells (not recorded which) from PBMCs. Every receptor here comes from a human donor in good health, serving as a control. Both conserved end residues are trimmed from each CDR3. Only part of the rows carry a size: once, few, many, or a class if the clone is expanded.

TRBJ2-5,.,TRBV25-1,ASSEGGVVPYGQETQY
TRBJ2-2,.,TRBV11-2,ASSLVGNTGELF
TRBJ2-7,once,TRBV7-2,ASSTPRSSYEQY
TRBJ2-5,.,TRBV24-1,ATSREAGSSETQY
TRBJ2-3,.,TRBV3-1,ASSHSGDTQY
TRBJ2-3,.,TRBV10-1,ASSPGQGATDTQY
TRBJ2-2,.,TRBV9,ASSVEGYTGELF
TRBJ2-7,few,TRBV12-5,ASGSPSSGGRNYEQY
TRBJ2-7,many,TRBV7-2,ASSFFLPSSGAYEQY
TRBJ2-7,many,TRBV24-1,ATSDGSGGDEQY
TRBJ1-2,few,TRBV19,ASSQTANYGYT
TRBJ1-5,many,TRBV7-9,ASSLSNQPQH
TRBJ1-5,many,TRBV24-1,ATSDLRGNQPQH
TRBJ2-5,many,TRBV7-9,ASSQTGQETQY
TRBJ2-3,many,TRBV25-1,ASSDTGDTQY
TRBJ2-7,.,TRBV29-1,SVGAGLEQY
TRBJ1-5,.,TRBV3-1,ASSQGAKGDQPQH
TRBJ2-3,many,TRBV9,ASTRSGGEPTDTQY
TRBJ1-4,few,TRBV12-3/TRBV12-4,ASSLTPRGEKLF
TRBJ2-1,.,TRBV13,ASSLETGVQLNEQF
TRBJ2-1,.,TRBV7-2,ASSPRPRNEQF
TRBJ2-7,.,TRBV25-1,ASSGGADEQY
TRBJ1-1,.,TRBV11-1,ASSLGPGDGVNTEAF
TRBJ2-7,few,TRBV20-1,SARSPNERRPGTYEQY
TRBJ2-7,medium-sized,TRBV10-2,ASSEGNEQY
.,.,TRBV2,ASSGLAGSQETQY